These 21 T cell receptor beta chains were sequenced from one sample in a study of CD8 T cells in ankylosing spondylitis. Antigen specificity for these receptors is unknown. TCRdb redid the calling of the 5' RACE reads with MiXCR, one entry per CDR3 protein. Of more than 300,000 distinct CDR3 sequences listed, approximately 8.2% are singletons. Points from the study as a whole: Blood of patients with ankylosing spondylitis appeared to be characterized by a TCR beta motif of about 8 highly homologous variants.

The sequenced sample was blood, either unsorted or a sorted T cell fraction (not recorded which). Receptor source: a male donor with ankylosing spondylitis.

A few counts support this clonotype. The V call is TRBV5-1, the J call TRBJ2-1; TRBD1 aligns across 7 bases. CDR1 is SGHRS and CDR2 is YFSETQ in the germline V gene. The CDR3 length is 15 residues. The V segment lost 4 bases and the J segment 8 bases; nucleotides outside the gene matches: 12. This chain's CDR3 is CASSVDRDMVDEQFF. CDR3 in DNA: TGCGCCAGCAGCGTCGACAGGGACATGGTCGATGAGCAGTTCTTC.

This clonotype was counted ten times or more. The chain links TRBV12-3 or TRBV12-4 to TRBJ1-1, with a weak D call TRBD1 (5 bases). This CDR3 comprises 14 residues. Trimming shortened V by 3 bases and J by 1 base, and 9 bases separated the two germline ends. Here the CDR3 DNA reads TGTGCCAGCAGTTTCGGGGGACCGAACACTGAAGCTTTCTTT. This translates into CASSFGGPNTEAFF.

This clonotype was counted at least ten times. The V gene is TRBV25-1, the J gene TRBJ1-5; D ambiguous. The CDR3 runs to 14 residues. V lost 3 bases and J lost 1, with 7 bases in between. The germline V gene has CDR1 MGHDK and CDR2 SYGVNS. The CDR3 DNA follows: TGTGCCAGCAGTGACCGGGTAAGCAATCAGCCCCAGCATTTT. It translates to CASSDRVSNQPQHF. The complete variable domain, with remaining parts taken from reference TRBV25-1 and TRBJ1-5, reads EADIYQTPRYLVIGTGKKITLECSQTMGHDKMYWYQQDPGMELHLIHYSYGVNSTEKGDLSSESTVSRIRTEHFPLTLESARPSHTSQYLCASSDRVSNQPQHFGDGTRLSIL.

In this sample, this clonotype turned up a few times. This chain joins TRBV11-3 and TRBJ2-7; TRBD2 is a possible D gene (6 bases). This CDR3 has 14 amino acids. Trimming shortened V by 5 bases and J by 7 bases, and 18 bases separated the two germline ends. Germline V CDR1 and CDR2: SGHNT, YENEEA. CDR3 in amino acids: CASSPFAGSFEQYF. The DNA of the CDR3 is TGTGCCAGCAGCCCATTCGCGGGGAGTTTTGAGCAGTACTTC.

This clonotype was seen repeatedly, ten times or more. The rearrangement joins TRBV28 to TRBJ1-1; the D is unclear. CDR1 MDHEN and CDR2 SYDVKM come from the germline V gene. V gave up 5 bases and J gave up 2 bases, with 6 bases separating them. This CDR3 has 12 residues. CDR3 sequence (DNA): TGTGCCAGCAGTCCCCAAAACACTGAAGCTTTCTTT. Protein product: CASSPQNTEAFF.

V and J are TRBV7-2 and TRBJ1-1; D gene uncertain. This CDR3 is 16 amino acids long. Germline values: CDR1 SGHTA, CDR2 FQGNSA. Between the trimmed V and J ends, which lost 4 bases and 3 bases, there was a span of 18 bases. CDR3 amino acids: CASSSQMLGQDTEAFF. The CDR3 DNA is TGTGCCAGCAGCTCCCAAATGCTAGGGCAGGACACTGAAGCTTTCTTT.

Ten or more counts support this clonotype. The junction departs from the called germline gene at one end, perhaps through a read error. The chain uses TRBV7-7 and TRBJ2-1, with TRBD2 matching over 11 bases. The length of the CDR3 is 16 residues. Germline V gives CDR1 SSHAT, CDR2 FNYEAQ (reference sequence). The CDR3 coding sequence is TGTGCTAGCAGTCCCATACTAGCGGGAGACGGCAATGAGCAGTTCTTC. This gives the protein CASSPILAGDGNEQFF. Full variable domain (missing parts from reference TRBV7-7 and TRBJ2-1): GAGVSQSPRYKVTKRGQDVTLRCDPISSHATLYWYQQALGQGPEFLTYFNYEAQPDKSGLPSDRFSAERPEGSISTLTIQRTEQRDSAMYRCASSPILAGDGNEQFFGPGTRLTVL.

V and J are TRBV7-9 and TRBJ1-1; D may be TRBD1 (6 bases). The CDR3 runs 14 residues. Germline lookup yields CDR1 SEHNR and CDR2 FQNEAQ (reference sequence). V gave up 3 bases and J gave up 2 bases, with 10 bases separating them. The CDR3 bases are TGTGCCAGCAGCTTTCTACAGGGTAACACTGAAGCTTTCTTT. It encodes CASSFLQGNTEAFF.

The CDR3 nucleotides read TGTGCCAGCAGCCCGGGCCTCCAGAGTGGTAATGAGCAGTTCTTC. Translated: CASSPGLQSGNEQFF. This chain connects TRBV7-2 to TRBJ2-1; D unclear. Per the germline V gene, CDR1 is SGHTA and CDR2 is FQGNSA. V dropped 5 bases and J dropped 7 bases, with 18 bases sitting between them. This CDR3 comprises 15 residues. The full variable domain, completed using reference TRBV7-2 and TRBJ2-1, is GAGVSQSPSNKVTEKGKDVELRCDPISGHTALYWYRQSLGQGLEFLIYFQGNSAPDKSGLPSDRFSAERTGGSVSTLTIQRTQQEDSAVYLCASSPGLQSGNEQFFGPGTRLTVL.

Only a few counts were recorded for this clonotype. This chain connects TRBV5-1 to TRBJ2-1, with TRBD2 identical over 11 bases. The germline V gene has CDR1 SGHRS and CDR2 YFSETQ. Germline trimming cut 3 bases from V and 4 bases from J; bases unmatched to any gene: 6. The CDR3 has 16 amino acids. CDR3 in amino acids: CASSYPGLAEYNEQFF. CDR3 bases: TGCGCCAGCAGCTACCCGGGACTAGCGGAGTACAATGAGCAGTTCTTC.

The CDR3 sequence: CASSTVSYADTQYF. The CDR3 DNA is TGTGCCAGCAGCACCGTTTCTTACGCAGATACGCAGTATTTT. The chain uses TRBV6-1 and TRBJ2-3; D gene ambiguous. The CDR3 totals 14 residues. Per germline, CDR1 MNHNS and CDR2 SASEGT. The V and J ends lost 6 bases and 4 bases respectively, with 14 bases between them.

This clonotype was picked up a small number of times. The junction shows a germline mismatch at one end, possibly a read error. The chain recombines TRBV7-7 with TRBJ2-2; tentatively, D is TRBD2 (5 bases). Germline V gene sequence: CDR1 SSHAT, CDR2 FNYEAQ (reference sequence). The CDR3 spans 15 residues. CDR3 in amino acids: CASSPSLPVTGELFF. The CDR3 DNA reads as TGTGCTAGCAGCCCTAGCTTGCCGGTTACCGGGGAGCTGTTTTTT.

This clonotype appeared many times. The chain recombines TRBV14 with TRBJ2-2; the D call may be TRBD1 or TRBD2 (5 bases each). Trimming left V 0 bases short and J 4 bases short, with 15 bases between. The CDR3 totals 17 residues. The germline gives CDR1 SGHDN, CDR2 FVKESK. CDR3 sequence: CASSQDRRTGGTGELFF. As DNA, the CDR3 is TGTGCCAGCAGCCAAGATCGACGTACTGGGGGCACCGGGGAGCTGTTTTTT.

The chain links TRBV9 to TRBJ2-7; the D is unclear. V dropped 0 bases and J dropped 5 bases, with 12 bases sitting between them. The CDR3 consists of 14 residues. The germline V gene has CDR1 SGDLS and CDR2 YYNGEE. The CDR3 nucleotides are TGTGCCAGCAGCGTAGGAGTAAGGGTCCACGAGCAGTACTTC. Its translation is CASSVGVRVHEQYF.

This clonotype was seen repeatedly, ten times or more. This rearrangement joins TRBV29-1 to TRBJ2-7, with 7 bases matching TRBD1. The CDR3 contains 18 residues. In germline, CDR1 is SQVTM, CDR2 ANQGSEA. The J segment lost 2 bases and the V segment lost 1 base, leaving 17 bases of the junction unmatched. The CDR3 DNA is TGCAGCGTTGAAGGGACAGACGGACCTCGGCAGGGGGCCTACGAGCAGTACTTC. Translated, it gives CSVEGTDGPRQGAYEQYF.

This clonotype was seen at least ten times. This chain connects TRBV11-2 to TRBJ2-2, with TRBD2 matching 7 bases. V lost 2 bases and J lost 6; bases outside the gene matches: 18. Germline CDR1 SGHAT, CDR2 FQNNGV. The CDR3 runs to 19 residues. The CDR3 DNA reads TGTGCCAGCAGCTTATCATCTATTTTGGGGGAGGGCCTTGCCGGGGAGCTGTTTTTT. Amino acids: CASSLSSILGEGLAGELFF.

The chain couples TRBV5-1 to TRBJ1-1, with a possible D match to TRBD1 (6 bases). Germline CDR1 and CDR2: SGHRS and YFSETQ. Trimming left V 7 bases short and J 1 base short, with 14 bases between. The CDR3 totals 14 residues. CDR3 residues: CASRRGTQNTEAFF. CDR3 nucleotide sequence: TGCGCCAGCCGAAGAGGGACACAGAACACTGAAGCTTTCTTT.

This clonotype was counted a few times. The chain couples TRBV28 to TRBJ2-1; tentative D call: TRBD2 (6 bases). Deletions cut 3 bases from V and 4 bases from J, with 16 bases between. The CDR3 is made up of 16 amino acids. The germline CDR1 and CDR2 sequences are MDHEN and SYDVKM. The CDR3 bases are TGTGCCAGCAGTTTTTTTCGGCTAGCGAATTACAATGAGCAGTTCTTC. It codes for CASSFFRLANYNEQFF.

This clonotype came up a few times. The chain recombines TRBV7-2 with TRBJ2-3; 7 bases are a match to TRBD2. The CDR3 extends over 15 amino acids. With 0 bases clipped from V and 4 bases from J, the junction kept 4 bases outside the gene matches. CDR1 is SGHTA, CDR2 FQGNSA, per germline. DNA of the CDR3: TGTGCCAGCAGCTTAGCGGGGCTAGCGGCAGATACGCAGTATTTT. Translating it yields CASSLAGLAADTQYF.

This clonotype was seen a handful of times. This sequence joins TRBV11-1 and TRBJ1-1, with TRBD1 matching over 9 bases. The CDR3 consists of 18 residues. V gave up 0 bases and J gave up 4 bases; unmatched junction bases: 12. From germline, CDR1 is SGHAT and CDR2 FQDESV (reference sequence). The CDR3 is CASSLARDRVGVGTEAFF. In nucleotides, the CDR3 is TGTGCCAGCAGCTTAGCGCGGGACAGGGTCGGAGTAGGCACTGAAGCTTTCTTT.

This clonotype came up a few times. V usage is TRBV7-9 and J usage is TRBJ2-7, with D possibly TRBD1 on 5 matching bases. The CDR3 is 12 residues long. CDR1 is SEHNR, CDR2 FQNEAQ, per germline (reference sequence). Trimming took 5 bases from V and 3 from J, leaving 8 bases between them. The CDR3 DNA reads as TGTGCCAGCAGCGCCAGGGTCTACGAGCAGTACTTC. It encodes CASSARVYEQYF.